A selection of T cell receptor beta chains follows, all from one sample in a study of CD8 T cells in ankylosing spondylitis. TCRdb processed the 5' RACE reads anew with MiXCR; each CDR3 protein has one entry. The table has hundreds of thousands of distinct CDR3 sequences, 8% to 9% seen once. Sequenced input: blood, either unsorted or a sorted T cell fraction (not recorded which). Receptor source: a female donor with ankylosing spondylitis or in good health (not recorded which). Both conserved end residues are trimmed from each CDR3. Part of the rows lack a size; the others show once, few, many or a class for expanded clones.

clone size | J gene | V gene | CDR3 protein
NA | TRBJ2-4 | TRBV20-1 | SASRSGGVQNIQY
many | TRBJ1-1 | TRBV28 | ASGQGVWTEAF
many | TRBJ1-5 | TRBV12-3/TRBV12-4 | ATAQGAPNQPQH
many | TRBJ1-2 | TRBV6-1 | ASRTDRDDGYT
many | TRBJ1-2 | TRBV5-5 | ASSLTGGPNYGYT
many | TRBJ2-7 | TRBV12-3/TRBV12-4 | ASKTGTLSSYEQY
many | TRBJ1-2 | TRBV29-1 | SVDSTYGYT
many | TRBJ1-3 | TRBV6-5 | ASSYSPWSGQMDTIY
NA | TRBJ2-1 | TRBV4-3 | ASSPKPGLAGGSEQF
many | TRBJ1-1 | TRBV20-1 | SARRGGVGAF
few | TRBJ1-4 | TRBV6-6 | ASSQTKAGKLF
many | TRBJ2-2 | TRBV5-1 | ASSLVLGDTGELF
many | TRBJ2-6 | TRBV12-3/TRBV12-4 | ASSPRGGANVLT
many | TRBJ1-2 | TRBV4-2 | ASQSGEGANYGYT
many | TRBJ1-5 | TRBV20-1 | SAFGLQYQPQH
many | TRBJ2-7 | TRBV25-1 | ASSEYFEGVRYEQY
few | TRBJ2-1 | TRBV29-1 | SVEGATSGRLDEQF
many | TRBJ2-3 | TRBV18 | ASSPLSGAAGADTQY
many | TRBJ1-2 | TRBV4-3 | ASSQELNPRILGGYT
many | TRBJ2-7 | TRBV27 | ASRADGGEQY
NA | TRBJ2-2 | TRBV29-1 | SVVPQGANTGELF
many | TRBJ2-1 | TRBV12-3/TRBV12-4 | ASTGGYNEQF
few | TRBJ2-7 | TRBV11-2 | ASSPGSVDCHCEQY
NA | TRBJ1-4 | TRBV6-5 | ASRTGNEKLF
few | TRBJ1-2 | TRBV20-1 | SARDLRNIPLGGGYT
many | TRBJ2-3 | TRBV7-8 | ASSLEAGLSTDTQY
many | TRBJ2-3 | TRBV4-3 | ASSQDPVRTGAQGDTQY
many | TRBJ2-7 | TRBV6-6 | ASSSPDRGSYEQY
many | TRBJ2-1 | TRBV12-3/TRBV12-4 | ASSLRGSSYNEQF
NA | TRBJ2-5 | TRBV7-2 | ASRRTSGTQETQY
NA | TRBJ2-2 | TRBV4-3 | ASSQDWGPGTGELF
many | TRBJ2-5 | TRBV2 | ASSPVLETQY